Here is one T cell receptor beta chain with its context. These data are taken from a study of cytomegalovirus exposure and HLA in healthy donors. Germline assignment: CDR1 SQVTM and CDR2 ANQGSEA. CDR3 length: 13 amino acids. Trimming shortened V by 6 bases and J by 3 bases, and 11 bases separated the two germline ends. Primers: 60 Vbeta forward and 13 Jbeta reverse. Sequenced by immunoSEQ multiplex PCR; TCRdb stores in-frame clones only, minus some. This table has roughly 40,000 clones, about four fifths appearing once. The chain is built from TRBV29-1 and TRBJ1-4, with TRBD1 as a possible D gene (5 bases). This receptor was identified in a woman aged 40 to 55 in good health and CMV-seronegative. Source material: PBMCs. The CDR3 nucleotides are TGCAGCGTCGGAGGGGCAGCTAATGAAAAACTGTTTTTT. This sequence encodes CSVGGAANEKLFF. Full variable domain (remainder filled in from reference TRBV29-1 and TRBJ1-4): SAVISQKPSRDICQRGTSLTIQCQVDSQVTMMFWYRQQPGQSLTLIATANQGSEATYESGFVIDKFPISRPNLTFSTLTVSNMSPEDSSIYLCSVGGAANEKLFFGSGTQLSVL.